Presented here are 3 T cell receptor beta chains from one specimen sequenced in a study of shared clonotypes between healthy human individuals. The method was immunoSEQ multiplex PCR; TCRdb's version includes in-frame clones alone and lacks a portion of them. The data hold about 2.1 million clones, with approximately 92% observed a single time. The naive CD8 fraction comprised CD45RO-negative cells positively selected for CCR7 and excluded terminally differentiated effector memory CD45RA+ cells. Sequenced sample: naive CD8+ T cells from PBMCs. Receptors were obtained from a young man in good health. Some clones in this sample may be carry-over from other donors' samples.

The chain is built from TRBV7-3 and TRBJ2-1, with 7 bases fitting TRBD2. The CDR3 has 16 amino acids. Trimming took 1 base from V and 10 from J; bases not matched to a gene: 13. Germline CDR1 and CDR2: SGHTA and FQGTGA. CDR3 DNA sequence: TGTGCCAGCAGCTTAATTCGAGGTGGGGAGGGGAGCGAGCAGTTCTTC. Translated, it gives CASSLIRGGEGSEQFF.

The chain combines TRBV9 with TRBJ2-1, with a weak D call TRBD2 (5 bases). Trimming took off 2 bases at V and 0 bases at J, with 6 bases between the two ends. The germline V gene encodes CDR1 SGDLS and CDR2 YYNGEE. The CDR3 consists of 14 residues. The CDR3 DNA follows: TGTGCCAGCAGCGTGGAGGCCTCCTACAATGAGCAGTTCTTC. This translates into CASSVEASYNEQFF. Full variable domain (remainder filled in from reference TRBV9 and TRBJ2-1): DSGVTQTPKHLITATGQRVTLRCSPRSGDLSVYWYQQSLDQGLQFLIQYYNGEERAKGNILERFSAQQFPDLHSELNLSSLELGDSALYFCASSVEASYNEQFFGPGTRLTVL.

The chain is built from TRBV19 and TRBJ1-1; D is possibly TRBD1 (5 bases). Between the trimmed V and J ends, which lost 5 bases and 1 base, there was a span of 11 bases. Germline V CDR1 and CDR2: LNHDA, SQIVND (reference sequence). The CDR3 runs 14 residues. As DNA, the CDR3 is TGTGCCAGTAGTGGGGGACGGCAGAACACTGAAGCTTTCTTT. It yields the protein CASSGGRQNTEAFF.